Listed below are T cell receptor beta chains from one sample, sequenced in a study of blood T cell repertoires in COVID-19. The protocol was immunoSEQ multiplex PCR, while the TCRdb copy is restricted to in-frame clones and leaves out a portion. The data hold some 220,000 clones, with 70% to 90% observed a single time. Sequencing was performed on peripheral blood. These receptors were taken from a human donor in a cohort sampled during active COVID-19. Each CDR3 is given without its conserved first and last residue. Each record gives: CDR3 length, J gene, V gene, clone size, CDR3 protein. Size tells how often a clone was seen (once, few, many) or the class of an expanded clone, and some rows leave it out.

>11|TRBJ2-7|TRBV29-1|.
SANGGAGHEQY
>13|TRBJ2-2|TRBV7-2|.
ASNLNAGHTGELF
>12|TRBJ1-5|TRBV2|.
ASSQGRDNQPQH
>13|TRBJ2-5|TRBV11-3|once
ASSLGTSRQETQY
>11|TRBJ2-7|TRBV12-3/TRBV12-4|few
ASLPQLEGEQY
>13|TRBJ2-1|TRBV18|.
ASSRDRGAYNEQF
>9|TRBJ2-5|TRBV6-2/TRBV6-3|.
ASRRLAQEY
>11|TRBJ1-1|TRBV11-3|.
ASSLRGTGEAF
>12|TRBJ2-3|TRBV30|.
AWRSSYSTDTQY
>11|TRBJ1-1|TRBV2|.
ASSPRVGTEAF
>15|TRBJ1-2|TRBV28|.
ASSLAAFGVERNGYT
>15|TRBJ2-5|TRBV28|.
ASIPTPGQVNQETQY
>14|TRBJ2-3|TRBV18|.
ASSSGLAESTDTQY
>12|TRBJ2-1|TRBV5-1|.
ASSPGLANNEQF
>16|TRBJ1-2|TRBV18|.
ASSPWAPEGPINYGYT
>16|TRBJ2-6|TRBV12-5|few
ASGLDTGYSSGANVLT
>9|TRBJ2-7|TRBV7-2|.
ASSFGGEQY
>15|TRBJ2-6|TRBV9|once
ASSVGTGRTGANVLT
>17|TRBJ2-6|TRBV19|.
ASSKERAEKYSGANVLT
>12|TRBJ1-5|TRBV7-9|.
ASSLQGPGQPQH
>13|TRBJ2-3|TRBV10-3|.
AIVSSTGTADTQY
>13|TRBJ1-4|TRBV9|.
ASSVSPLGGEKLF
>12|TRBJ1-5|TRBV7-9|.
ASSPDRPDQPQH
>12|TRBJ2-1|TRBV11-2|.
ASSLVAGAGEQF
>12|TRBJ2-5|TRBV2|.
ASRIGVPGETQY
>13|TRBJ1-1|TRBV2|.
ASRKDVSRDTEAF
>12|TRBJ1-1|TRBV7-8|.
ASSSITGGGEAF